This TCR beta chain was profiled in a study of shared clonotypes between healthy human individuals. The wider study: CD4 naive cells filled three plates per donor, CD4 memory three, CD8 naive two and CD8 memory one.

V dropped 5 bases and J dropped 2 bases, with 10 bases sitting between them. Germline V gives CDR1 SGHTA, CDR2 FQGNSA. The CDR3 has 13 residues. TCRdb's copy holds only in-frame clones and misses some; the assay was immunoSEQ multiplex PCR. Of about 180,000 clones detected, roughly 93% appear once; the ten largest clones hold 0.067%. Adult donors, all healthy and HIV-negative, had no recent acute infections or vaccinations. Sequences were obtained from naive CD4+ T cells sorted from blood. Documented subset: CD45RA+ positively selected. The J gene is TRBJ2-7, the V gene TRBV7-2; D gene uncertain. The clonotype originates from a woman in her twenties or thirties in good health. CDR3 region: CASSPDPTYEQYF. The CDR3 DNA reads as TGTGCCAGCAGCCCGGACCCCACCTACGAGCAGTACTTC.